This T cell receptor beta chain appears in the sequencing data of a study of T cell changes during pregnancy in multiple sclerosis. Repertoires were generated with immunoSEQ multiplex PCR, while TCRdb's copy carries only in-frame clones and drops some. The sample has tens of thousands of clones, 85% to 95% seen once. With 5 bases removed from V and 6 bases from J, the gap between germline ends came to 22 bases. The CDR3 spans 16 residues. In germline, CDR1 is SNHLY, CDR2 FYNNEI. The sequenced sample was peripheral blood, obtained in the first trimester of pregnancy. The clonotype originates from a female donor with multiple sclerosis, enrolled in a pregnancy study. The chain has TRBV2 and TRBJ1-1; no firm D call. The CDR3 protein is CASSTRAPRESAEAFF. CDR3 DNA sequence: TGTGCCAGCAGTACTAGGGCCCCAAGGGAGTCGGCTGAAGCTTTCTTT.